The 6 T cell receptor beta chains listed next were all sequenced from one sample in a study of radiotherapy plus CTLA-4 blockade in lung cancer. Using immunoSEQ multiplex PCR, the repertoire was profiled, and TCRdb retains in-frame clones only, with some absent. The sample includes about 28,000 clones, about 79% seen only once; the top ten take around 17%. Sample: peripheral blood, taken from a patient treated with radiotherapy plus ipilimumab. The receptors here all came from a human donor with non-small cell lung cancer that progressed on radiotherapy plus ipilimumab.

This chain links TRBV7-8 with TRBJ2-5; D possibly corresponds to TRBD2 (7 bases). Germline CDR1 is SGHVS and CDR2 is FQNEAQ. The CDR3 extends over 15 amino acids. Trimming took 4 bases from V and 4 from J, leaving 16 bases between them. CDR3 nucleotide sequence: TGTGCCAGCAGCTCGAGGGGGGGCACGGGAGAGACCCAGTACTTC. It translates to CASSSRGGTGETQYF.

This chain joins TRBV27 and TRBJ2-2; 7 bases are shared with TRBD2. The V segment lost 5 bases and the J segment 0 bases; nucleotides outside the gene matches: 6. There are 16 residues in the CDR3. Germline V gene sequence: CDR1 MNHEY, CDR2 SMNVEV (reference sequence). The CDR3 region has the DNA TGTGCCAGCAGTCCACACAGCGGGGCGAACACCGGGGAGCTGTTTTTT. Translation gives CASSPHSGANTGELFF.

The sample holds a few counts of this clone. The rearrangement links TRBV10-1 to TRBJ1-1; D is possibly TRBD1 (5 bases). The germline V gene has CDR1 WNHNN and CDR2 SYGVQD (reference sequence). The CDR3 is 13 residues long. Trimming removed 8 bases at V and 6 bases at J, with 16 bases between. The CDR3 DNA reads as TGCGCCAGCGCACGGGGCAGGCTAGCTGAAGCTTTCTTT. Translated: CASARGRLAEAFF.

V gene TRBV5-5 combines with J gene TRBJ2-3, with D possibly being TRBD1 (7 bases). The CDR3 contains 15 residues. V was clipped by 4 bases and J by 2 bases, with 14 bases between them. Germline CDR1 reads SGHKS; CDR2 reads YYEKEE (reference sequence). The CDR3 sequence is CASSPEGQNTDTQYF. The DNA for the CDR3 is TGTGCCAGCAGCCCGGAGGGACAGAACACAGATACGCAGTATTTT.

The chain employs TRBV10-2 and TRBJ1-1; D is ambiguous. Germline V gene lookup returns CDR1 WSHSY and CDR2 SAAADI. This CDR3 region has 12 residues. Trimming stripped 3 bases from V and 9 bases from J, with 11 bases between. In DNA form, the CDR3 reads TGCGCCAGCAGTGATATCGACACCCAAGCTTTCTTT. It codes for CASSDIDTQAFF.

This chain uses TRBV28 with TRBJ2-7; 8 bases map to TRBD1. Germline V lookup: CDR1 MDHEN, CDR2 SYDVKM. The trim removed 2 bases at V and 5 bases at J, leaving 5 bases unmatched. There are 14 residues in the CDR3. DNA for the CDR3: TGTGCCAGCAGTTTACTACAGGGGGTCGACGAGCAGTACTTC. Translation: CASSLLQGVDEQYF.